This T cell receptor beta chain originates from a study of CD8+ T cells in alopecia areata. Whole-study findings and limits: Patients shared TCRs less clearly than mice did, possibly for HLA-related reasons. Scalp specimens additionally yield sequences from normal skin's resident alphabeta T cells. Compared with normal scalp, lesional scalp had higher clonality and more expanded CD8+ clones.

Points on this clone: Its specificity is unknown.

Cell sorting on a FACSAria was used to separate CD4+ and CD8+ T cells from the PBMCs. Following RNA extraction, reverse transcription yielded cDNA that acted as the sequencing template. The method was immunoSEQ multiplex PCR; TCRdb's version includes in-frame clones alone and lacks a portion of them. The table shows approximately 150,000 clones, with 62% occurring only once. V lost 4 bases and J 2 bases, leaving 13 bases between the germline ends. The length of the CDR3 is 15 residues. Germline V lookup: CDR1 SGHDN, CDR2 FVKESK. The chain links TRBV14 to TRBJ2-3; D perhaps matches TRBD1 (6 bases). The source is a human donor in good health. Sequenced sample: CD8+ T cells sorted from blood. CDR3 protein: CASSLRNRVTDTQYF. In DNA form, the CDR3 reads TGTGCCAGCAGCCTACGCAACAGGGTCACAGATACGCAGTATTTT.